The entry below describes one T cell receptor (beta chain). The entry originates in a study of blood T cell repertoires in COVID-19. Methods used by the authors: Estimation of nucleated cell counts relied on the amplification of reference gene primers. Generated by immunoSEQ multiplex PCR, the TCRdb table keeps only in-frame clones and is missing some. V, J and clone size reflect that table, while D and trimming were determined from the DNA. The sample lists around 200,000 clones, roughly 90% occurring once. Germline values: CDR1 SGHRS, CDR2 YFSETQ. V was shortened by 0 bases and J by 8 bases, with 9 bases between the two germline ends. The CDR3 sequence is 13 residues long.

Sequenced: peripheral blood. The TCR originated in a man in his forties or fifties with active or convalescent COVID-19. J is TRBJ2-1 and V is TRBV5-1; no definite D call. The CDR3 sequence: CASSLGYLDEQFF. In nucleotides, the CDR3 is TGCGCCAGCAGCTTGGGTTATCTCGATGAGCAGTTCTTC. Together with reference TRBV5-1 and TRBJ2-1, the CDR3 gives the full variable domain: KAGVTQTPRYLIKTRGQQVTLSCSPISGHRSVSWYQQTPGQGLQFLFEYFSETQRNKGNFPGRFSGRQFSNSRSEMNVSTLELGDSALYLCASSLGYLDEQFFGPGTRLTVL.